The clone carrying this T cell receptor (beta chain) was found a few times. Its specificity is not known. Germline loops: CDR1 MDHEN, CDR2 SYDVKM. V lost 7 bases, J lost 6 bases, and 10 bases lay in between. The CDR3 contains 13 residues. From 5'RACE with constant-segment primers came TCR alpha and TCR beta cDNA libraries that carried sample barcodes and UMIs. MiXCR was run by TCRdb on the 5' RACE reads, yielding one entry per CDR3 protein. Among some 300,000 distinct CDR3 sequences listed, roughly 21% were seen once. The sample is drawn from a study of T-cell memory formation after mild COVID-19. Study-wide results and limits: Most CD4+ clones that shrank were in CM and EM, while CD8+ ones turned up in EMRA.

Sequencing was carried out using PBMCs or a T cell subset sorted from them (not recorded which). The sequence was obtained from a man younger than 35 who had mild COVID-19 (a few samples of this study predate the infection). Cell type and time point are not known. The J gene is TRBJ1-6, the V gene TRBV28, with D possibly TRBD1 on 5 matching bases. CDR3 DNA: TGTGCCAGCAACCGGGGGAGTAATTCACCCCTCCACTTT. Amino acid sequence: CASNRGSNSPLHF.